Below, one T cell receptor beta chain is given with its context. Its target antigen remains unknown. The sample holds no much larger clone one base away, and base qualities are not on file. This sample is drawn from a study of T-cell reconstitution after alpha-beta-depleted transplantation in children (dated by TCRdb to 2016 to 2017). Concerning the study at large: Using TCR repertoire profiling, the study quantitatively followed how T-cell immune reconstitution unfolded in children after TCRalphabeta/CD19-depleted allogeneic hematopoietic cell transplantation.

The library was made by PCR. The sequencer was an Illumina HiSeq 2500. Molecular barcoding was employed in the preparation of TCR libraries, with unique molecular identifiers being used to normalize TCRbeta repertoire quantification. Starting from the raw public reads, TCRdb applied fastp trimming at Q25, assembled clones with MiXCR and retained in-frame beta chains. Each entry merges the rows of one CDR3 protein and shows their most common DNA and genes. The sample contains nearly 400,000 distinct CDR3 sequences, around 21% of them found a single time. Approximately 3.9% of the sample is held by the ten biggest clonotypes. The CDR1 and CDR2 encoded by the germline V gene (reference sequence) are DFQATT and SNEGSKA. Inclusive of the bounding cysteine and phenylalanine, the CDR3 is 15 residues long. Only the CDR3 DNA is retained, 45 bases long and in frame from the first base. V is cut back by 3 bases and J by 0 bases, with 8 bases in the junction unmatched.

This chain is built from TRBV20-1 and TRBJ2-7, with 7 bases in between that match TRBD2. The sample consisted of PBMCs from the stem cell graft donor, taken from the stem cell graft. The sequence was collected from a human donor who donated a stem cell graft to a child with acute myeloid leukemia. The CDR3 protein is CSASPSGTLSYEQYF. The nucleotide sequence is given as TGCAGTGCTAGCCCTAGCGGAACACTCTCCTACGAGCAGTACTTC.